This T cell receptor (beta chain) was captured by sequencing in a study of tumor-infiltrating lymphocytes in primary liver carcinoma. Study results and caveats: A fraction of only about 7.5-25% of top clones appeared in all five tumor regions.

Co-extraction of RNA and DNA was performed on about 19-31 mg of unsorted bulk tissue. Patients carried chronic HBV infection without prior treatment. The CDR3 is made up of 16 amino acids. Germline lookup yields CDR1 MNHEY and CDR2 SVGAGI. The template, about 550 ng total RNA, yielded TCR beta cDNA made with a constant-region primer. Libraries covering TCR beta were generated through three nested multiplex PCR rounds (using a slightly modified ARM-PCR). PCR rounds one and two used TRBV1-TRBV30 forward primers with a C-beta reverse primer for approximately 11 cycles each. TCRdb re-derived calls from the multiplex PCR reads in MiXCR, one entry per CDR3 protein. This table holds more than 20,000 distinct CDR3 sequences, approximately 80% found once. On this clonotype itself: Its antigen is currently unknown. At one boundary the junction diverges from the germline segment, which might be a read error.

The TCR comes from a woman between 25 and 40 years old with primary liver carcinoma and hepatitis B virus infection. The sample was liver tumor tissue from sampling region 2. Indicated subset: tumor region T2, inferior pole. The rearrangement links TRBV6-5 to TRBJ2-6, with D perhaps matching TRBD2 (6 bases). This chain's CDR3 is CVSSYSTGAGANVLAF. The DNA for the CDR3 is TGTGTCAGCAGTTACTCCACGGGAGCTGGGGCCAACGTCCTGGCTTTC.